Sequencing of this TCR beta chain was carried out in a study of human T cells and chemical hapten exposure. Time point in this sample: patch test 1, 2 weeks after DPC sensitization. Treatment described: therapeutic diphenylcyclopropenone sensitization with weekly scalp DPC. TCRdb re-analysed the RACE reads in MiXCR, keeping a single row per CDR3 protein. The table lists 300,000 to 400,000 distinct CDR3 sequences, roughly 6.9% of them singletons. Germline CDR1 LNHNV, CDR2 YYDKDF (reference sequence). V gave up 4 bases and J gave up 3 bases, with 22 bases separating them. The CDR3 covers 18 residues. This clonotype was obtained from a woman aged 18-35 years with alopecia areata. Some clones in this sample may be carry-over from other donors' samples. The J gene is TRBJ1-3, the V gene TRBV15, with D perhaps matching TRBD1 (6 bases). The source material was whole blood, sampled in connection with sensitization to the hapten diphenylcyclopropenone (DPC). CDR3 DNA: TGTGCCACCAGCACCAAGCCCCGGAGGGGGACCTGTGGAAACACCATATATTTT. It translates to CATSTKPRRGTCGNTIYF.